A selection of T cell receptor beta chains follows, all from one sample in a study of T cells in Graves' hyperthyroidism and ophthalmopathy. TCRdb recomputed calls from the multiplex PCR reads with MiXCR, one row per CDR3 protein. The sample has about 500,000 distinct CDR3 sequences; around an eighth are singletons. Material for sequencing was blood. These receptors were collected from a woman aged 18-29 years with Graves' hyperthyroidism. CDR3s include the opening cysteine and the closing phenylalanine or tryptophan. D genes are given only for firm matches. The listing skips clone size in some rows; elsewhere it reads once, few, many or a size class.

D gene	J gene	clone size	V gene	CDR3 protein	CDR3 DNA
-	TRBJ1-5	-	TRBV15	CATSEAPNQPQHF	TGTGCCACCAGCGAGGCCCCCAATCAGCCCCAGCATTTT
-	TRBJ2-7	many	TRBV4-2	CASSQDRGSYEQYF	TGTGCCAGCAGCCAAGATCGCGGATCCTACGAGCAGTACTTC
-	TRBJ1-2	many	TRBV5-1	CASSSSGARGDKDYGYTF	TGCGCCAGCAGTTCCTCCGGGGCCCGAGGGGATAAGGACTATGGCTACACCTTC
TRBD2	TRBJ2-1	many	TRBV30	CAWSGSSGSRGEQFF	TGTGCCTGGAGTGGTTCTAGCGGGAGTAGGGGTGAGCAGTTCTTC
-	TRBJ1-2	many	TRBV30	CAWSARENFYGYTF	TGTGCCTGGAGTGCCAGGGAGAACTTCTATGGCTACACCTTC
-	TRBJ1-1	few	TRBV18	CASSPRDPNTEAFF	TGTGCCAGCTCACCCCGGGACCCGAACACTGAAGCTTTCTTT
TRBD1	TRBJ1-5	-	TRBV25-1	CASSEAQGDPDSNQPQHF	TGTGCCAGCAGTGAAGCCCAGGGGGACCCGGATAGCAATCAGCCCCAGCATTTT
-	TRBJ2-3	many	TRBV3-1	CASGFRGTDTQYF	TGTGCCAGCGGGTTCCGGGGCACAGATACGCAGTATTTT
-	TRBJ1-1	many	TRBV20-1	CSARGWGGADTEAFF	TGCAGTGCTAGAGGGTGGGGGGGTGCGGACACTGAAGCTTTCTTT
TRBD2	TRBJ2-3	few	TRBV30	CAWTTGGPLPTDTQYF	TGTGCCTGGACCACGGGGGGACCCCTACCCACAGATACGCAGTATTTT
TRBD2	TRBJ2-3	once	TRBV20-1	CSVRGSRTSGDTQYF	TGCAGTGTTAGAGGTAGTAGGACTAGCGGAGATACGCAGTATTTT
-	TRBJ1-3	-	TRBV7-9	CASSSQTGGSGNTIYF	TGTGCCAGCAGCTCCCAGACAGGAGGCTCTGGAAACACCATATATTTT
-	TRBJ1-4	-	TRBV7-2	CASSPEDGATNEKVFF	TGTGCCAGCAGCCCCGAGGACGGTGCAACTAATGAAAAAGTGTTTTTT
TRBD2	TRBJ2-1	-	TRBV20-1	CSASGLAGNNEQFF	TGCAGTGCTTCCGGACTAGCGGGGAACAATGAGCAGTTCTTC
TRBD2	TRBJ2-1	many	TRBV11-2	CASSARGASGSFDNEQFF	TGTGCCAGCAGCGCGCGGGGGGCTAGCGGGAGTTTTGACAATGAGCAGTTCTTC
TRBD1	TRBJ1-5	many	TRBV30	CAWSAGTGNGQPQHF	TGTGCCTGGAGTGCCGGGACAGGCAATGGTCAGCCCCAGCATTTT
-	TRBJ2-3	many	TRBV19	CASIQQGFTDTQYF	TGTGCCAGTATCCAACAGGGTTTCACAGATACGCAGTATTTT
TRBD2	TRBJ2-1	many	TRBV20-1	CSASNRHWLAGQRQPYNEQFF	TGCAGTGCTAGTAATCGCCATTGGCTAGCGGGACAAAGGCAACCCTACAATGAGCAGTTCTTC
-	TRBJ1-2	many	TRBV18	CASSPRSRGSQGYTF	TGTGCCAGCTCACCTAGATCTCGAGGCTCGCAGGGCTACACCTTC
-	TRBJ2-5	-	TRBV27	CASSLVGAPTQYF	TGTGCCAGCAGTTTAGTCGGGGCCCCCACCCAGTACTTC
-	TRBJ1-2	many	TRBV24-1	CATSDQGRDYGYTF	TGTGCCACCAGTGATCAGGGGAGGGACTATGGCTACACCTTC
TRBD1	TRBJ2-2	-	TRBV20-1	CSASRTGNTGELFF	TGCAGTGCTTCTCGGACAGGAAACACCGGGGAGCTGTTTTTT
-	TRBJ2-2	-	TRBV10-3	CAIRSDRRTGELFF	TGTGCCATCCGGAGCGACAGGCGTACCGGGGAGCTGTTTTTT
-	TRBJ2-1	-	TRBV9	CASSVDQRLSYNEQFF	TGTGCCAGCAGCGTAGATCAGCGTCTCTCCTACAATGAGCAGTTCTTC
TRBD2	TRBJ2-1	many	TRBV10-3	CAISDALAGGSYNEQFF	TGTGCCATCAGTGATGCTCTAGCGGGAGGCTCCTACAATGAGCAGTTCTTC
-	TRBJ1-1	many	TRBV5-1	CASSLALRDSEAFF	TGCGCCAGCAGCTTGGCCCTTAGGGACTCTGAAGCTTTCTTT
TRBD2	TRBJ2-3	many	TRBV20-1	CSTMSGTRVTDTQYF	TGCAGTACTATGAGCGGGACCCGGGTCACAGATACGCAGTATTTT
-	TRBJ1-5	few	TRBV7-6	CASSLMDFGNGQPQHF	TGTGCCAGCAGCTTAATGGACTTCGGCAATGGTCAGCCCCAGCATTTT
-	TRBJ2-1	few	TRBV5-1	CASRLEEGSSYNEQFF	TGCGCCAGCAGATTAGAGGAGGGGAGCTCCTACAATGAGCAGTTCTTC
-	TRBJ2-1	many	TRBV29-1	CSVEDRASYNEQFF	TGCAGCGTTGAAGACAGGGCCTCCTACAATGAGCAGTTCTTC
-	TRBJ1-1	many	TRBV29-1	CSVGHRLGTEAFF	TGCAGCGTGGGACACCGGCTTGGTACTGAAGCTTTCTTT
-	TRBJ1-6	-	TRBV3-1	CASSKDIQGNSPLHF	TGTGCCAGCAGCAAAGATATACAGGGCAATTCACCCCTCCACTTT
-	TRBJ2-5	few	TRBV20-1	CSARDLGRGETQYF	TGCAGTGCTAGAGATCTTGGCAGGGGAGAGACCCAGTACTTC
-	TRBJ2-7	-	TRBV4-1	CASSPIAVESYEQYF	TGCGCCAGCAGCCCGATAGCGGTAGAGTCCTACGAGCAGTACTTC
-	TRBJ1-2	many	TRBV2	CASSAGRAYGYTF	TGTGCCAGCAGTGCGGGCAGGGCGTATGGCTACACCTTC
TRBD1	TRBJ1-5	few	TRBV10-2	CASSPTGGFSNQPQHF	TGCGCCAGCTCGCCGACAGGGGGCTTTAGCAATCAGCCCCAGCATTTT
TRBD1	TRBJ1-1	many	TRBV3-1	CASSQGTGSGTEAFF	TGTGCCAGCAGCCAAGGGACAGGGTCGGGCACTGAAGCTTTCTTT
-	TRBJ2-5	many	TRBV27	CASSLRRDRETQYF	TGTGCCAGCAGTTTACGGAGGGACCGAGAGACCCAGTACTTC
-	TRBJ2-2	many	TRBV29-1	CSVGRKPTANTGELFF	TGCAGCGTTGGTCGCAAGCCCACTGCGAACACCGGGGAGCTGTTTTTT
TRBD1	TRBJ2-6	-	TRBV20-1	CSARGWTGRSGANVLTF	TGCAGTGCTAGAGGGTGGACAGGGCGTTCTGGGGCCAACGTCCTGACTTTC
TRBD1	TRBJ1-4	many	TRBV28	CASTDGTGGGEKLFF	TGTGCCAGCACCGACGGGACAGGGGGTGGGGAAAAACTGTTTTTT
TRBD1	TRBJ2-7	many	TRBV19	CASSIARRQGSSEQYF	TGTGCCAGTAGTATAGCTAGGAGACAGGGCTCTTCCGAGCAGTACTTC
TRBD1	TRBJ2-7	-	TRBV20-1	CSARDRGQSYEQYF	TGCAGTGCTAGAGATAGGGGGCAGTCCTACGAGCAGTACTTC
TRBD1	TRBJ2-1	many	TRBV11-3	CASSLDRVRQGHNEQFF	TGTGCCAGCAGCTTAGATAGGGTGCGACAGGGGCACAATGAGCAGTTCTTC
-	TRBJ2-7	many	TRBV18	CASSPGAGSYEQYF	TGTGCCAGCTCACCAGGGGCAGGATCCTACGAGCAGTACTTC
TRBD1	TRBJ1-1	many	TRBV5-1	CASSLGQGAGTEAFF	TGCGCCAGCAGCTTGGGACAGGGGGCTGGCACTGAAGCTTTCTTT
TRBD2	TRBJ2-1	many	TRBV24-1	CATSDPGLAGGRIEEQFF	TGTGCCACCAGTGACCCAGGACTAGCGGGAGGTAGAATAGAGGAGCAGTTCTTC
-	TRBJ1-1	few	TRBV7-9	CASTQEGKRVGTEAFF	TGTGCCAGCACTCAGGAGGGGAAGAGGGTTGGCACTGAAGCTTTCTTT
-	TRBJ1-6	many	TRBV11-3	CASSYRAKNSPLHF	TGTGCCAGCAGCTACCGGGCCAAAAATTCACCCCTCCACTTT
TRBD1	TRBJ1-4	many	TRBV11-3	CASSLEGTGGGEKLFF	TGTGCCAGCAGCTTGGAAGGGACAGGGGGCGGTGAAAAACTGTTTTTT
-	TRBJ1-1	many	TRBV27	CASSLVFRYENTEAFF	TGTGCCAGCAGTTTGGTCTTTAGGTACGAGAACACTGAAGCTTTCTTT